This T cell receptor (beta chain) comes out of a study of cytotoxic CD8 clonotypes in ibrutinib-treated CLL. Background on the study: Among patients, 24 responded partially and 2 completely; 15 or so then stayed remitted and some twelve progressed after median around 70 months.

Investigators sourced around 1.9 micrograms of genomic DNA from cryopreserved PBMCs for TCR beta libraries. This CDR3 spans 13 amino acids. Germline CDR1 LNHDA, CDR2 SQIVND (reference sequence). V was pared by 7 bases and J by 6 bases, with 8 bases of the junction left unmatched. Using immunoSEQ multiplex PCR, the repertoire was profiled, and TCRdb retains in-frame clones only, with some absent. This sample has some 100,000 clones, with under 70% found just once. Source: PBMCs, taken after 24 months of ibrutinib treatment. This clonotype originated in a human donor with chronic lymphocytic leukemia. The chain couples TRBV19 to TRBJ1-1, with 7 bases identical to TRBD1. The CDR3 bases are TGTGCCAGTAAAAACCAGGGGGGGTCTGAAGCTTTCTTT. This codes for CASKNQGGSEAFF.